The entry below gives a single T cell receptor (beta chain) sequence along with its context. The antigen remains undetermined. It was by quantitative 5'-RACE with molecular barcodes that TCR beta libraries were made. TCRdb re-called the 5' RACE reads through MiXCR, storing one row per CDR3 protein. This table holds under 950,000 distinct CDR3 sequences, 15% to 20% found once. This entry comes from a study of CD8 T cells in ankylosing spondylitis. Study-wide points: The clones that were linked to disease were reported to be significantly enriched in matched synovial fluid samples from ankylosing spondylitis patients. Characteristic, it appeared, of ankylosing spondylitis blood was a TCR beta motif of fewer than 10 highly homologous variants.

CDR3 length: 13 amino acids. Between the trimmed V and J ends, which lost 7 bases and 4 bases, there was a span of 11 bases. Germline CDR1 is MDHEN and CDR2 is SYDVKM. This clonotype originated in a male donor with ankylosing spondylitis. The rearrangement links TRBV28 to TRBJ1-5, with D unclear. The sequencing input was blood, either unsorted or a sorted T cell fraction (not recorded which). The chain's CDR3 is CASIPRPNQPQHF. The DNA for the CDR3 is TGTGCCAGCATTCCCCGCCCTAATCAGCCCCAGCATTTT. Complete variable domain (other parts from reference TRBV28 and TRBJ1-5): DVKVTQSSRYLVKRTGEKVFLECVQDMDHENMFWYRQDPGLGLRLIYFSYDVKMKEKGDIPEGYSVSREKKERFSLILESASTNQTSMYLCASIPRPNQPQHFGDGTRLSIL.